The T cell receptor (beta chain) under discussion was sequenced for a study of blood T cell repertoires in COVID-19. The repertoire was sequenced with immunoSEQ multiplex PCR; TCRdb's copy has only in-frame clones and lacks some. The sample lists 55,000 to 65,000 clones; around 84% were seen once. CDR3 length equals 17 residues. Germline V gene data show CDR1 as SGHDT and CDR2 as YYEEEE. J was trimmed by 1 base and V by 0 bases; bases with no gene match: 8. This clonotype was obtained from a woman aged 60-75 years with acute or convalescent COVID-19. Material: peripheral blood. The rearrangement joins TRBV5-6 to TRBJ2-5; TRBD2 aligns across 8 bases. The CDR3 DNA follows: TGTGCCAGCAGCTTGGTCTGGGACGGGGGGGCCCAAGAGACCCAGTACTTC. Translated, it gives CASSLVWDGGAQETQYF.